This T cell receptor (beta chain) was recovered during a study of blood T cells in healthy people across ages. The CDR3 has 14 amino acids. With 3 bases removed from V and 1 base from J, the gap between germline ends came to 11 bases. Per the germline V gene, CDR1 is SQVTM and CDR2 is ANQGSEA. A second about 7 to 12 cycle PCR used barcoded and J-beta primers. All samples gave at least 2.5 million CDR3-containing paired-end reads. A single record per CDR3 protein comes from TCRdb applying MiXCR to the 5' RACE reads. The sample has hundreds of thousands of distinct CDR3 sequences, under 45% seen once. General study points: Older age coincided with a roughly linear decline in TCR beta diversity per million T cells.

About this clonotype itself: Its antigen is undetermined.

Isolated PBMCs totaled at least 7 million in each sample. The receptor was derived from a man aged 55 to 70 in good health. V gene TRBV29-1 combines with J gene TRBJ2-3; D perhaps matches TRBD2 (6 bases). The sequencing input was blood. The CDR3 loop reads CSVDREKGTDTQYF. Written as DNA, the CDR3 is TGCAGCGTTGACCGGGAGAAGGGCACAGATACGCAGTATTTT.